This passage covers 2 T cell receptor beta chains from one sample sequenced in a study of OX40 agonist ivuxolimab in advanced cancers. Assay used: immunoSEQ multiplex PCR; TCRdb lists only in-frame clones, some missing. The table records 65,000 to 75,000 clones, roughly 85% of them present only once. The sample was CD4+ or CD8+ T cells sorted from blood, taken in a trial of the OX40 agonist ivuxolimab. The origin of the receptors is an adult with an advanced solid tumor such as melanoma, head and neck, liver or kidney cancer.

The chain couples TRBV5-1 to TRBJ1-2, with D unclear. Germline V gene sequence: CDR1 SGHRS, CDR2 YFSETQ. The germline V and J ends were trimmed by 4 bases and 4 bases, with 8 bases remaining between them. The CDR3 spans 12 residues. The chain's CDR3 is CASSEDVYGYTF. The CDR3, as DNA: TGCGCCAGCAGCGAGGACGTCTATGGCTACACCTTC.

This clone turned up a few times. V gene TRBV7-3 combines with J gene TRBJ1-1; unclear D gene. The V and J ends lost 3 bases and 4 bases respectively, with 9 bases between them. This CDR3 spans 13 amino acids. Germline V gives CDR1 SGHTA, CDR2 FQGTGA. The CDR3, as DNA: TGTGCCAGCAGCTTCGCCGAGGGCACTGAAGCTTTCTTT. Translating it yields CASSFAEGTEAFF.